A selection of T cell receptor beta chains follows, all from one sample in a study of early T cells in non-severe SARS-CoV-2 infection. One entry per CDR3 protein results from TCRdb running MiXCR on the 5' RACE reads. The table shows around 45,000 distinct CDR3 sequences, with roughly 4% occurring only once. The sample taken for sequencing was whole blood. These receptor sequences come from an adult who was a healthcare worker with PCR-confirmed SARS-CoV-2 infection or an uninfected control (not recorded which). CDR3s include the opening cysteine and the closing phenylalanine or tryptophan. A D gene is named only where the DNA matches it firmly. Size tells how often a clone was seen (once, few, many) or the class of an expanded clone, and some rows leave it out.

TGTGCCAGCAGCCTAGGAAGTTGGTATTCGAACACCGGGGAGCTGTTTTTT CASSLGSWYSNTGELFF . TRBV7-8 . TRBJ2-2
TGCAGCGTTGATACCCCCGAGCACTATGGCTACACCTTC CSVDTPEHYGYTF . TRBV29-1 many TRBJ1-2
TGTGCCAGCAGAGCAGGGACAGGGGCTGAAAAACTGTTTTTT CASRAGTGAEKLFF TRBD1 TRBV7-6 many TRBJ1-4
TGTGCCAGCAGTACGCGGGGGGATGAGACCCAGTACTTC CASSTRGDETQYF TRBD2 TRBV6-6 many TRBJ2-5
TGTGCCATCAGTGGCTCAGGGAGGTCACCCCTCCACTTT CAISGSGRSPLHF . TRBV10-3 many TRBJ1-6
TGTGCTAGTGGTTTACCGGACGGTAACTATGGCTACACCTTC CASGLPDGNYGYTF . TRBV12-5 many TRBJ1-2
TGTGCCAGCAGCTTAAAGAGTGGGCCGCAGTATTTT CASSLKSGPQYF . TRBV11-2 few TRBJ2-3
TGTGCCAGCAGTCCCGTTGGGACAGGGTCCTACAATGAGCAGTTCTTC CASSPVGTGSYNEQFF TRBD1 TRBV6-5 many TRBJ2-1
TGCAGCGCGGAAGGGTTGCTAGCGGGGACAGATACGCAGTATTTT CSAEGLLAGTDTQYF TRBD2 TRBV29-1 many TRBJ2-3
TGCAGTGCTAGAGTACAGGGCCGGTACACTGAAGCTTTCTTT CSARVQGRYTEAFF . TRBV20-1 many TRBJ1-1
TGCAGTGCTAGACCAATAGCGGGAGGGGGAGAGACCCAGTACTTC CSARPIAGGGETQYF TRBD2 TRBV20-1 many TRBJ2-5
TGTGCCAGTAGTAGGGGCATGACCCAGTACTTC CASSRGMTQYF . TRBV19 few TRBJ2-5
TGTGCCAGCACCCGGGACGGTGTAGGGTCGGGGGCCAACGTCCTGACTTTC CASTRDGVGSGANVLTF . TRBV11-2 many TRBJ2-6
TGTGCCAGCAGCTACCCCGGGACTAGCGCTGTCGATGAGCAGTTCTTC CASSYPGTSAVDEQFF TRBD2 TRBV5-5 few TRBJ2-1
TGTGCCAGCAGCTACGTTGGAGATGAGCAGTTCTTC CASSYVGDEQFF . TRBV11-2 many TRBJ2-1
TGTGCCAGCAGTCCAGGGACTAGCGGGAGAGATGAGCAGTTCTTC CASSPGTSGRDEQFF TRBD2 TRBV27 many TRBJ2-1
TGTGCCAGCAGTTCCTCAGGGTTCAATCAGCCCCAGCATTTT CASSSSGFNQPQHF . TRBV6-6 many TRBJ1-5
TGTGCCAGCAGCAAGGATGTGGTCAATCAGCCCCAGCATTTT CASSKDVVNQPQHF . TRBV21-1 many TRBJ1-5
TGTGCCAGCAGCCGCAACCAGCCCGGGACCAAAAACATTCAGTACTTC CASSRNQPGTKNIQYF . TRBV14 many TRBJ2-4
TGTGCCAGCAGCTCCGACAGGGCTGAGACCCAGTACTTC CASSSDRAETQYF TRBD1 TRBV7-3 many TRBJ2-5
TGCAGCGTTGTAGTCTACAATGAGCAGTTCTTC CSVVVYNEQFF . TRBV29-1 . TRBJ2-1
TGTGCCAGCAGCGTAGATGGAGGGGTGAAGACCCAGTACTTC CASSVDGGVKTQYF . TRBV9 many TRBJ2-5
TGCAGTGCTAGACCTACCAGGCTCTACAATGAGCAGTTCTTC CSARPTRLYNEQFF . TRBV20-1 many TRBJ2-1
TGTGCCAGCAGCTCCGGCGGGGGTCGAGGTGAGCAGTTCTTC CASSSGGGRGEQFF TRBD2 TRBV11-3 many TRBJ2-1
TGTGCCAGCAGCCCCGGGACATTTCCCCGTGGAAACACCATATATTTT CASSPGTFPRGNTIYF . TRBV11-2 many TRBJ1-3
TGTGCCAGCAGCCCGCCCCTTGCGGGCGAGCAGTACTTC CASSPPLAGEQYF . TRBV3-2 many TRBJ2-7
TGTGCCAGCAGCGGGGAGGGAAATTCACCCCTCCACTTT CASSGEGNSPLHF . TRBV11-2 many TRBJ1-6
TGTGCCAACAGTCGGGGACAGTCTGGTTTGAATGAGCAGTTCTTC CANSRGQSGLNEQFF TRBD1 TRBV27 . TRBJ2-1
TGTGCCAGCAGCCCCCTTTTGAACACTGAAGCTTTCTTT CASSPLLNTEAFF . TRBV7-6 many TRBJ1-1
TGTGCCAGCAGCCCCCTTAGGGGTCCTGATAACAATGAGCAGTTCTTC CASSPLRGPDNNEQFF . TRBV9 many TRBJ2-1
TGTGCCAGCAGCCGCCTGGGGGCATCTAGCACAGATACGCAGTATTTT CASSRLGASSTDTQYF . TRBV7-9 many TRBJ2-3
TGTGCCAGCAGCCAAAACCGTCACAATGAAAAACTGTTTTTT CASSQNRHNEKLFF . TRBV3-2 many TRBJ1-4
TGTGCCAGCTCACCACAGGGGACAGGGACCTACGAGCAGTACTTC CASSPQGTGTYEQYF TRBD1 TRBV18 many TRBJ2-7
TGTGCCAGCTCACTGGGACAGAGAGAGACCCAGTACTTC CASSLGQRETQYF TRBD1 TRBV18 many TRBJ2-5
TGCAGTGCGATCCGGGACGTAAACACCGGGGAGCTGTTTTTT CSAIRDVNTGELFF . TRBV20-1 many TRBJ2-2
TGTGCCAGCAGCCTAAGCGGCGCGAACACTGAAGCTTTCTTT CASSLSGANTEAFF . TRBV27 . TRBJ1-1
TGTGCCAGTAGACGGGACAGCTTCTCTGGGGCCAACGTCCTGACTTTC CASRRDSFSGANVLTF TRBD1 TRBV19 many TRBJ2-6
TGTGCCACCAGCAGACCCTCCCAAGAGACCCAGTACTTC CATSRPSQETQYF . TRBV15 . TRBJ2-5
TGTGCCAGTACCCCGCAGGGCCCCCGGTACCGGGAGCTGTTTTTT CASTPQGPRYRELFF . TRBV27 many TRBJ2-2
TGCAGCGCAACGGGTTCCTACGAGCAGTACTTC CSATGSYEQYF . TRBV29-1 many TRBJ2-7
TGCAGTGCTAGAGGGCAGGGCAGGGCTCAAGAGACCCAGTACTTC CSARGQGRAQETQYF . TRBV20-1 many TRBJ2-5
TGTGCCAGCAGTCATCCCATAAGCACAGATACGCAGTATTTT CASSHPISTDTQYF . TRBV12-3/TRBV12-4 many TRBJ2-3
TGTGCCAGCAGTTATGACAGGGCTATTCGCGGGGAGCTGTTTTTT CASSYDRAIRGELFF TRBD1 TRBV6-5 . TRBJ2-2
TGCGCCAGCAGGCGGACTACCGATACCGATGAGCAGTTCTTC CASRRTTDTDEQFF . TRBV5-1 many TRBJ2-1
TGTGCCAGCAGCCAAGACAGGGGGAAAACCTACGAGCAGTACTTC CASSQDRGKTYEQYF TRBD1 TRBV4-2 . TRBJ2-7
TGTGCCAGCACCCTGGTCGCGGGAGGGTACAATGAGCAGTTCTTC CASTLVAGGYNEQFF TRBD2 TRBV11-2 many TRBJ2-1
TGTGCCGAAAAAAGGGGGGCGCAATCAGATACGCAGTATTTT CAEKRGAQSDTQYF . TRBV30 many TRBJ2-3
TGTGCCATCAGTGACCGGGTCCCCGGAATCACTGAAGCTTTCTTT CAISDRVPGITEAFF . TRBV10-3 many TRBJ1-1
TGTGCCAGCGGGACCGGGGCCAACGTCCTGACTTTC CASGTGANVLTF . TRBV3-1 many TRBJ2-6